This T cell receptor (beta chain) stems from a study of CD8+ T cells in alopecia areata. RNA extraction and reverse transcription yielded cDNA as sequencing template. The protocol was immunoSEQ multiplex PCR, while the TCRdb copy is restricted to in-frame clones and leaves out a portion. The repertoire holds 210,000 or so clones, with around 66% as singletons. Treatment: oral pan-JAK inhibitor, 5-10 mg twice daily. Trimming removed 1 base from V and 5 bases from J, with 10 bases in between. Germline values: CDR1 SGHTA, CDR2 FQGNSA. This CDR3 is built from 14 residues. The sequencing here drew on CD4+ T cells sorted from blood, taken around week 44, from a patient treated with tofacitinib. This sequence originates from a human donor with alopecia areata. V gene TRBV7-2 combines with J gene TRBJ2-3; D uncertain. The CDR3 coding sequence is TGTGCCAGCAGCTTAGATTTTGGGCTAGATACGCAGTATTTT. It translates to CASSLDFGLDTQYF.